The present entry profiles one T cell receptor beta chain with its context. At one end, the junction sequence differs from germline, possibly due to a read error. Assay used: immunoSEQ multiplex PCR; TCRdb lists only in-frame clones, some missing. The sample records 13,000 to 15,000 clones, about 78% being singletons. Treatment indicated: randomized to nivolumab then ipilimumab (arm A) or the reverse (arm B). No patient had prior DNA-damaging chemotherapy. These data originate in a study of sequential checkpoint blockade in melanoma. Per germline, CDR1 SEHNR and CDR2 FQNEAQ (reference sequence). The CDR3 extends over 15 amino acids.

V gene TRBV7-9 combines with J gene TRBJ2-2; a possible D gene is TRBD1 (6 bases). The material was CD8+ T cells sorted from blood (inferred from file names), obtained from a patient given nivolumab and ipilimumab in sequence. The TCR sequence derives from a human donor with melanoma. The DNA for the CDR3 is TGTGCCAGCAGCTCAGGACAGTGGTTGACCGAGGAGCTGTTTTTT. This sequence encodes CASSSGQWLTEELFF.